This TCR beta chain came from a study of control samples from healthy donors and cancer patients. V dropped 5 bases and J dropped 0 bases, with 13 bases sitting between them. Germline values: CDR1 LNHDA, CDR2 SQIVND (reference sequence). This CDR3 has 16 amino acids. Method: immunoSEQ multiplex PCR; TCRdb's copy keeps in-frame clones and lacks some. The sample gives about 190,000 clones, approximately 91% of which show up once; less than 2% is in the top ten. This TCR was sampled from a man aged 25-40 years in good health. The sample comprised blood. The genes are TRBV19 and TRBJ2-2, with a possible D match to TRBD1 (5 bases). CDR3 sequence: CASSARRASNTGELFF. CDR3 bases: TGTGCCAGTAGTGCTCGCAGGGCGTCGAACACCGGGGAGCTGTTTTTT.